These 8 T cell receptor beta chains were sequenced from one sample in a study of PD-L1 blockade in urothelial cancer (TCRdb year 2017). Receptor amplification or capture employed the immunoSEQ multiplex PCR assay. Sourced from immuneACCESS, this table was stored by TCRdb with only in-frame sequences that have V and J called. A share of the clones is absent; for the studies checked, an unresolved V gene accounts for under half, and the remainder has no known explanation. In this sample the table shows 40,000 or so clones, roughly 80% of which occur a single time. The leading ten clones occupy around 2.5% of the sample. Sequencing used PBMCs, obtained around atezolizumab (anti-PD-L1) treatment. The receptors were sampled from a man between 65 and 85 years old with urothelial cancer.

The J gene is TRBJ1-4, the V gene TRBV19; 8 bases agree with TRBD1. V shed 4 bases and J 11 bases; nucleotides not matched to a gene: 12. Germline V lookup: CDR1 LNHDA, CDR2 SQIVND (reference sequence). This CDR3 is built from 15 residues. The CDR3 region is CASSTTSGTGGKLFF. The CDR3 nucleotides read TGTGCCAGTAGTACGACCTCCGGGACAGGCGGGAAACTGTTTTTT.

The chain uses TRBV15 and TRBJ1-3, with D unresolved. The CDR3 runs to 14 residues. Germline assignment: CDR1 LNHNV and CDR2 YYDKDF (reference sequence). Trimming shortened V by 0 bases and J by 5 bases, and 8 bases separated the two germline ends. In DNA form, the CDR3 reads TGTGCCACCAGCAGAGATAATGACAGAAACACCATATATTTT. The encoded protein is CATSRDNDRNTIYF.

The sample holds one count of this clone. This chain links TRBV7-2 with TRBJ2-2; D is unclear. The CDR3 is made up of 14 amino acids. Germline CDR1 is SGHTA and CDR2 is FQGNSA. The V end was cut by 2 bases, the J end by 5 bases, with 9 bases between. The CDR3 DNA reads as TGTGCCAGCAGCTTATACGAGAGGACCGGGGAGCTGTTTTTT. Its translation is CASSLYERTGELFF.

The rearrangement joins TRBV15 to TRBJ1-5; D is undetermined. The CDR3 covers 14 residues. CDR1 is LNHNV and CDR2 is YYDKDF in the germline V gene (reference sequence). The V and J ends lost 5 bases and 3 bases respectively, with 11 bases between them. CDR3 DNA: TGTGCCACCAGCCGAAGGAGGGACAATCAGCCCCAGCATTTT. Its protein product is CATSRRRDNQPQHF. Based on the CDR3 plus reference TRBV15 and TRBJ1-5, the full variable domain is DAMVIQNPRYQVTQFGKPVTLSCSQTLNHNVMYWYQQKSSQAPKLLFHYYDKDFNNEADTPDNFQSRRPNTSFCFLDIRSPGLGDTAMYLCATSRRRDNQPQHFGDGTRLSIL.

The chain links TRBV19 to TRBJ1-1; D might be TRBD1 (5 bases). The CDR3 runs to 13 residues. Germline V gene lookup returns CDR1 LNHDA and CDR2 SQIVND (reference sequence). The V end lost 7 bases, the J end lost 5 bases, and 14 bases lay between the germline ends. CDR3 nucleotides: TGTGCCAGTAACCCACAACGGGGGACTGAAGCTTTCTTT. As protein: CASNPQRGTEAFF.

The J gene is TRBJ1-2, the V gene TRBV5-4; 8 bases map to TRBD1. V trimming: 0 bases; J trimming: 7 bases; junction bases outside the gene matches: 5. CDR1 and CDR2 (germline): SGHNT, YYREEE (reference sequence). This CDR3 comprises 14 residues. Written as DNA, the CDR3 is TGTGCCAGCAGCTTGGAAAACAGGGGGTTTGGCTACACCTTC. This encodes CASSLENRGFGYTF.

This clone was seen a handful of times. The chain links TRBV6-1 to TRBJ1-5; TRBD1 aligns across 8 bases. This CDR3 contains 14 residues. V gave up 1 base and J gave up 6 bases; unmatched junction bases: 2. Germline V CDR1 and CDR2: MNHNS, SASEGT. CDR3 residues: CASSEDRGSQPQHF. The CDR3 DNA is TGTGCCAGCAGTGAAGACAGGGGGAGTCAGCCCCAGCATTTT.

Relative to its sample, this clone is medium-sized. The junction departs from the called germline gene at one end, perhaps through a read error. The chain employs TRBV7-7 and TRBJ1-1, with no clear D. This CDR3 is 13 amino acids long. Germline loops: CDR1 SSHAT, CDR2 FNYEAQ (reference sequence). The chain's CDR3 is CASSLGEGTEAFF. The CDR3 DNA sequence: TGTGCTAGCAGCTTAGGTGAGGGCACTGAAGCTTTCTTT. The whole variable domain, remainder taken from reference TRBV7-7 and TRBJ1-1, is GAGVSQSPRYKVTKRGQDVTLRCDPISSHATLYWYQQALGQGPEFLTYFNYEAQPDKSGLPSDRFSAERPEGSISTLTIQRTEQRDSAMYRCASSLGEGTEAFFGQGTRLTVV.